Below, 21 T cell receptor beta chains from the same sample are listed, as sequenced in a study of OX40 agonist ivuxolimab in advanced cancers. Libraries were constructed by the immunoSEQ multiplex PCR assay. Entries here come from immuneACCESS through TCRdb and include only in-frame sequences with V and J called. Some clones fail to appear in such tables; in the studies checked, an unresolved V gene covers under half of the shortfall, and the cause of the remainder is unknown. This sample lists 40,000 to 55,000 clones; about nine tenths were detected once. The ten largest clones take up 4.5% to 6% of the sample. Source: CD4+ or CD8+ T cells sorted from blood, taken in a trial of the OX40 agonist ivuxolimab. Receptor source: an adult with an advanced solid tumor such as melanoma, head and neck, liver or kidney cancer.

V is TRBV7-9 and J is TRBJ1-1; D unclear. CDR1 SEHNR and CDR2 FQNEAQ come from the germline V gene (reference sequence). Trimming shortened V by 1 base and J by 4 bases, and 13 bases separated the two germline ends. The CDR3 contains 15 residues. The CDR3: CASSLESGWGTEAFF. As DNA, the CDR3 is TGTGCCAGCAGCTTAGAGTCGGGTTGGGGCACTGAAGCTTTCTTT.

This clone was picked up one time. J is TRBJ2-7 and V is TRBV18, with a possible D match to TRBD2 (6 bases). Looked up from germline, CDR1 is KGHSH and CDR2 is LQKENI. This CDR3 is built from 13 residues. V was shortened by 1 base and J by 5 bases, with 9 bases between the two germline ends. CDR3 protein: CASSPRGDHEQYF. The CDR3 bases are TGTGCCAGCTCACCACGGGGGGACCACGAGCAGTACTTC.

The chain uses TRBV30 and TRBJ2-7; 7 nucleotides match TRBD1. Germline lookup yields CDR1 GTSNPN and CDR2 SVGIG (reference sequence). The CDR3 runs 13 residues. With 1 base clipped from V and 3 bases from J, the junction kept 3 bases outside the gene matches. The CDR3 sequence is CAWSDQGVYEQYF. The CDR3 coding sequence is TGTGCCTGGAGTGATCAGGGGGTCTACGAGCAGTACTTC.

This clone has a handful of counts. This chain connects TRBV6-1 to TRBJ2-2; 10 bases agree with TRBD1. This CDR3 spans 15 amino acids. V shed 7 bases, J shed 5 bases, and the junction held 7 bases outside the gene matches. CDR1 and CDR2 (germline): MNHNS, SASEGT. DNA for the CDR3: TGTGCCAGCAACGAGGGGGGACAGGGGACCGGGGAGCTGTTTTTT. It translates to CASNEGGQGTGELFF.

The V gene is TRBV7-6, the J gene TRBJ2-1; D is perhaps TRBD1 or TRBD2 (6 bases each). V was shortened by 0 bases and J by 0 bases, with 21 bases between the two germline ends. The CDR3 is 20 residues long. Germline V gene sequence: CDR1 SGHVS, CDR2 FNYEAQ. This CDR3 reads CASSLAGAGEEAGSYNEQFF. DNA of the CDR3: TGTGCCAGCAGCTTAGCGGGGGCAGGGGAGGAAGCGGGCTCCTACAATGAGCAGTTCTTC.

V and J are TRBV5-6 and TRBJ2-1, with 10 bases lining up with TRBD2. Per germline, CDR1 SGHDT and CDR2 YYEEEE. The CDR3 covers 16 residues. Germline trimming cut 4 bases from V and 6 bases from J; bases unmatched to any gene: 10. This CDR3 reads CASSPYPAGGLNEQFF. For the CDR3, the DNA is TGTGCCAGCAGCCCCTACCCAGCGGGAGGGCTCAATGAGCAGTTCTTC. Supplemented by reference TRBV5-6 and TRBJ2-1, the full variable domain reads DAGVTQSPTHLIKTRGQQVTLRCSPKSGHDTVSWYQQALGQGPQFIFQYYEEEERQRGNFPDRFSGHQFPNYSSELNVNALLLGDSALYLCASSPYPAGGLNEQFFGPGTRLTVL.

The V gene is TRBV10-1, the J gene TRBJ2-1, with D possibly being TRBD2 (5 bases). This CDR3 region has 13 residues. The V gene's germline CDR1 is WNHNN and CDR2 SYGVQD (reference sequence). Trimming took 4 bases from V and 4 from J, leaving 8 bases between them. In DNA, the CDR3 is TGCGCCAGCAGTGCGAGGGCTTACAATGAGCAGTTCTTC. It is translated as CASSARAYNEQFF.

The V gene is TRBV29-1, the J gene TRBJ2-1; the D call may be TRBD1 or TRBD2 (5 bases each). The germline V and J ends were trimmed by 4 bases and 0 bases, with 10 bases remaining between them. The germline V gene encodes CDR1 SQVTM and CDR2 ANQGSEA. This CDR3 contains 14 residues. The CDR3 spells CSVVGESSYNEQFF. The CDR3 DNA follows: TGCAGCGTTGTAGGGGAGAGCTCCTACAATGAGCAGTTCTTC.

The V and J genes are TRBV28 and TRBJ1-3; a weak D match, TRBD1 (5 bases). This CDR3 contains 16 residues. V was shortened by 3 bases and J by 0 bases, with 12 bases between the two germline ends. CDR1 and CDR2 from the germline V gene are MDHEN and SYDVKM. The CDR3 here is CASSFGRANSGNTIYF. The CDR3 DNA follows: TGTGCCAGCAGTTTTGGCAGGGCAAACTCTGGAAACACCATATATTTT.

The DNA for the CDR3 is TGTGCCAGCAGTTTAGGGATTAGCACAGATACGCAGTATTTT. It specifies CASSLGISTDTQYF. V usage is TRBV27 and J usage is TRBJ2-3; no clear D gene. The CDR3 covers 14 residues. V dropped 2 bases and J dropped 0 bases, with 6 bases sitting between them. Germline-derived CDR1 and CDR2 are MNHEY and SMNVEV (reference sequence).

The chain employs TRBV6-1 and TRBJ2-7; 10 bases match TRBD1. In germline, CDR1 is MNHNS, CDR2 SASEGT. This CDR3 comprises 13 residues. The junction had 3 bases not matched to a gene; V was cut back by 6 bases and J by 4 bases. CDR3 bases: TGTGCCAGCAGACCGGGACAGGGGTACGAGCAGTACTTC. It yields the protein CASRPGQGYEQYF.

In this sample, this clone turned up a few times. This sequence joins TRBV19 and TRBJ1-2, with 9 positions matching TRBD1. With 7 bases clipped from V and 4 bases from J, the junction kept 7 bases outside the gene matches. The CDR3 contains 14 residues. Germline CDR1 and CDR2: LNHDA and SQIVND (reference sequence). CDR3 sequence reads: CASTPDRGPYGYTF. The CDR3 nucleotides read TGTGCCAGTACCCCGGACAGGGGTCCCTATGGCTACACCTTC.

The J gene is TRBJ1-1, the V gene TRBV4-1; the D gene is possibly TRBD1 (6 bases). The germline CDR1 and CDR2 sequences are MGHRA and YSYEKL. Trimming left V 4 bases short and J 1 base short, with 10 bases between. The CDR3 extends over 14 amino acids. This chain's CDR3 is CASSPTTGNTEAFF. The CDR3 DNA is TGCGCCAGCAGCCCTACGACAGGGAACACTGAAGCTTTCTTT.

The chain combines TRBV28 with TRBJ2-3, with 7 positions matching TRBD1. The CDR3 contains 15 residues. V dropped 1 base and J dropped 0; count of bases not matched to a gene: 1. Per the germline V gene, CDR1 is MDHEN and CDR2 is SYDVKM. Here the CDR3 reads CASSLSGGSTDTQYF. The DNA of the CDR3 is TGTGCCAGCAGTTTATCAGGGGGTAGCACAGATACGCAGTATTTT.

The rearrangement joins TRBV7-3 to TRBJ2-1; D is uncertain. With 5 bases removed from V and 0 bases from J, the gap between germline ends came to 11 bases. The CDR3 is 15 residues long. The germline V gene has CDR1 SGHTA and CDR2 FQGTGA. CDR3 sequence (DNA): TGTGCCAGCAGCGCGGAGTTCATCTCCTACAATGAGCAGTTCTTC. As protein: CASSAEFISYNEQFF.

V is TRBV12-1 and J is TRBJ2-2; the D call of TRBD2 is as the table states it, not checked on the DNA. TRBV12-1 has pseudogene status. The CDR3 runs 15 residues. The CDR3: CASRKGLPPAGELFF. The CDR3 nucleotides are TGTGCCAGCAGAAAGGGACTACCTCCCGCCGGGGAGCTGTTTTTT.

The rearrangement uses TRBV5-1 and TRBJ2-1, with TRBD2 matching over 11 bases. Per the germline V gene, CDR1 is SGHRS and CDR2 is YFSETQ. V lost 4 bases to trimming and J lost 2 bases; unmatched junction nucleotides: 11. The CDR3 loop spans 18 amino acids. The CDR3 reads CASSTSPPGLAAYNEQFF. In DNA form, the CDR3 reads TGCGCCAGCAGCACCTCCCCTCCGGGACTAGCGGCCTACAATGAGCAGTTCTTC.

The rearrangement joins TRBV18 to TRBJ1-2; TRBD1 matches 7 bases. CDR1 and CDR2 from the germline V gene are KGHSH and LQKENI. CDR3 length equals 14 residues. V dropped 2 bases and J dropped 7; count of bases not matched to a gene: 7. The CDR3 DNA is TGTGCCAGCTCACCATTGGATAACAGGGGTGGCTACACCTTC. Residues: CASSPLDNRGGYTF.

This chain links TRBV29-1 with TRBJ2-6; no clear D. The germline V gene has CDR1 SQVTM and CDR2 ANQGSEA. V lost 4 bases, J lost 2 bases, and 6 bases lay in between. This CDR3 spans 13 amino acids. In DNA form, the CDR3 reads TGCAGCGTTGTACCACCTGGGGCCAACGTCCTGACTTTC. Translation: CSVVPPGANVLTF.

The chain combines TRBV25-1 with TRBJ2-1, with 8 positions matching TRBD2. V lost 6 bases, J lost 15 bases, and 13 bases stayed unmatched. The CDR3 is 13 residues long. CDR1 and CDR2 (germline): MGHDK, SYGVNS. CDR3 in DNA: TGTGCCAGCAGGGAGGTAGCGGGACTTGGTTTGTTCTTC. As protein: CASREVAGLGLFF.

The V and J genes are TRBV9 and TRBJ1-4; D uncertain. Germline CDR1 and CDR2: SGDLS and YYNGEE. Trimming took 3 bases from V and 0 from J, leaving 6 bases between them. The CDR3 spans 14 residues. CDR3 DNA: TGTGCCAGCAGCGGGGTCGCAACTAATGAAAAACTGTTTTTT. Its protein is CASSGVATNEKLFF.